This T cell receptor (beta chain) was captured by sequencing in a study of naive and memory T cell subsets. Worth noting for this clonotype: Its antigen remains unknown.

The library had UMIs added by 3' ligation of an oligonucleotide to TCR cDNA. Whole blood, 2.5 ml, came from adult healthy volunteers. Input was about 1 to 1,100 ng of DNase-treated total RNA without cell sorting. Study-level results: Potentially, T cell activation and differentiation skew this RNA-based measurement.

Amplification of ligated cDNA took four PCR rounds with SP2 and nested alpha and beta constant primers. Reverse transcription of blood and skin TCR RNA was primed at alpha and beta constant regions. MiXCR was run by TCRdb on the 5' RACE reads, yielding one entry per CDR3 protein. This sample has around 220 distinct CDR3 sequences, with more than 95% found just once. Germline V gives CDR1 SEHNR, CDR2 FQNEAQ (reference sequence). V was shortened by 3 bases and J by 7 bases, with 9 bases between the two germline ends. The CDR3 contains 12 residues. V usage is TRBV7-9 and J usage is TRBJ1-1; a weak D match, TRBD1 (5 bases). This receptor was identified in a female donor in good health. This table probably holds off-target reads from a library built for another chain. CDR3 nucleotides: TGTGCCAGCAGCTTCGGGGGTTTTGAAGCTTTCTTT. This codes for CASSFGGFEAFF.